This T cell receptor (beta chain) was obtained from a study of graft-versus-host responses after intestinal transplantation. Assay: immunoSEQ multiplex PCR; the TCRdb copy retains only in-frame clones and omits some. The sample yields tens of thousands of clones, about 87% seen once. This CDR3 has 13 amino acids. V gave up 0 bases and J gave up 6 bases, with 9 bases separating them. CDR1 is SGHNT and CDR2 is YYREEE in the germline V gene (reference sequence). Sequenced material: PBMCs, taken 26 days after transplant. The J gene is TRBJ1-1, the V gene TRBV5-4, with unresolved D. This TCR was sampled from a human patient who received an intestinal transplant, so some T cells may come from the graft donor. The CDR3 nucleotides read TGTGCCAGCAGCTTGGTCGTGGGCTCTGAAGCTTTCTTT. Protein: CASSLVVGSEAFF. Drawing the rest from reference TRBV5-4 and TRBJ1-1, the complete variable domain is ETGVTQSPTHLIKTRGQQVTLRCSSQSGHNTVSWYQQALGQGPQFIFQYYREEENGRGNFPPRFSGLQFPNYSSELNVNALELDDSALYLCASSLVVGSEAFFGQGTRLTVV.